This record concerns one T cell receptor beta chain sequence. Its antigen is unknown. Base qualities are not recorded, but no much larger clone differs from it by a single base. V drops 4 bases and J drops 3 bases, leaving 15 bases in between. The germline V gene gives CDR1 as LGHNA and CDR2 as YSLEER. Including the terminal cysteine and phenylalanine, the CDR3 comprises 15 residues. Only the CDR3 DNA is retained, 45 bases long and in frame from the first base. The cohort comprised under 700 healthy bone marrow donors. At the time of sampling, all cohort members were nominally healthy, though unrecorded immune exposures were likely present. The donor tested CMV seronegative, placing the donor among the roughly 340 seronegative members of the cohort. Each donor provided a peripheral blood sample, and peripheral blood mononuclear cells were used for TCR beta sequencing. Genomic DNA extraction from the blood cell samples was performed with the Qiagen DNeasy Blood Extraction Kit.

These data are taken from a study of cytomegalovirus exposure and HLA in healthy donors listed by TCRdb under 2017. Context from the whole study: An earlier analysis of some 600 of the donors reported about 300 Gb of sequence data and roughly 120 million unique TCR beta sequences obtained from 180 million or so T cells. Approximately 300 gigabases of sequencing data and around 85 million unique TCR sequences made up an early release that covered around 640 HLA-typed donors. Of the roughly 430 genotyped donors, approximately 82% fell in the genetic ancestry cluster associated with self-reported Caucasian donors. The study was designed to test whether signatures of past pathogen exposure could be identified by cataloging public T cell receptors. Using immunosequencing, the study profiled T cell repertoires from approximately 700 subjects and related those repertoires to cytomegalovirus serostatus. Along with the approximately 620-subject first cohort, a separate validation cohort of around 110 different subjects was used. To predict cytomegalovirus infection status, the study brought together high-throughput TCR immunosequencing, statistical association of individual TCRs with disease status, and machine learning. In a later analysis, previously published TCR beta repertoires from several hundred donors were re-analyzed and high-resolution HLA genotyping was added so that TCR occurrence patterns could be studied. Rather than drawing on any new phenotypic data, the later analysis identified candidate immune exposures from TCR beta sequences and the way those sequences occurred across donors. In an earlier analysis of over 550 of the donors, high-throughput TCR beta sequencing was used to judge whether each TCR beta V gene segment behaved as functional or pseudogenic. Donor age, sex, ethnicity and CMV serostatus were compiled together with the repertoire data. A later genetic analysis took genome-wide SNP genotypes for 398 of the 666 donors and used that subset as a discovery cohort. All discovery cohort repertoires had been generated on a single sequencing platform. HLA typing included class I and class II loci at four-digit resolution. Typing coverage varied by locus: roughly 629-640 donors for A, B, C, DRB1 and DQB1; roughly 500 for DQA1; 606 for DPA1; about 450 for DPB1. Roughly five DR-DQ haplotypes were handled as single units for association and clustering, since linkage in the cohort was strong. Among about 410 genotyped donors of the cohort, an average of around 250,000 unique TCR beta nucleotide sequences was sequenced per donor, of which about 18% were non-productive. Results the study describes overall, beyond this receptor: At a false discovery rate of 0.05, a later analysis linked around 17,000 TCR beta sequences to specific HLA alleles. In an earlier analysis of 587 of the donors, most TCR beta V segments appeared in productive rearrangements about 87% or about 30% of the time, broadly matching IMGT annotations. In a later analysis, most CMV-associated TCR beta chains were found to appear HLA-restricted, with HLA associations seemingly driven largely by CMV exposure. Cytomegalovirus status was reported to be diagnosed by the classifier with high specificity and sensitivity in both the original and validation cohorts. Sequencing depth was assumed to be roughly uniform across donors in the presence/absence analyses, though that assumption may not hold. When HLA alleles, especially DR and DQ, strongly co-occurred, attributing TCR associations to individual alleles was difficult. Correlated functional status among segregating V segments might reflect linkage disequilibrium, but an unknown experimental factor could not be ruled out. Compared with equally common non-associated chains, HLA-associated TCR beta chains in a later analysis were more clonally expanded and had lower generation probabilities. CMV serostatus was the only immune exposure information available for the cohort. A further reported finding was that TCR beta sequences accurately predicted the HLA-A and HLA-B alleles for most subjects in the first cohort. Across donors, most TCR sequences were observed very rarely, whereas some public TCRs were present in many individuals. About 17 rarely observed V segments, including chromosome 9 orphons, were excluded from the earlier analysis of some 590 of the donors because counts were too low. The authors suggested that the approach could potentially be generalized to other disease states and immunological phenotypes. In a later genetic analysis, fewer N-insertions in productive TCRs were reported among donors in an Asian-associated ancestry cluster than the roughly 670-donor mean. The cohort was sequenced for TCR beta chains only, and without alpha or paired-chain data the features that could be detected were limited. A cluster of highly shared sequence variants was judged likely to represent a technical artifact of the sequencing pipeline. The study gave a list of under 200 TCR beta chains associated with cytomegalovirus. In a later analysis, the rate of TCR association differed among HLA loci, with DRB1 alleles having the most associated TCRs and HLA-C alleles having the fewest. Some IMGT-functional V segments, including TRBV6-2 and TRBV6-3, could not be distinguished by the 87-base-pair reads and were therefore excluded. According to a later analysis, parvovirus B19, influenza, CMV and Epstein-Barr virus appeared linked to several top co-occurrence clusters. Because HLA typing was unavailable for some donors at each locus, only the typed subset was used in association tests. An association between a missense DCLRE1C variant and V-gene and J-gene trimming of TCR beta chains was found in a later genetic analysis and replicated in an independent cohort. A few of the identified cytomegalovirus-associated TCR beta chains were confirmed in vitro to be specific for cytomegalovirus antigens.

Library method: the immunoSEQ multiplex PCR assay. A mixture of 60 forward primers for TCR Vbeta segments and 13 reverse primers for TCR Jbeta segments was used in the multiplex PCR. The CDR3 region of rearranged TCR beta genes was amplified from genomic DNA by a multiplex PCR assay. Amplified TCR beta libraries were sequenced as 87-base-pair reads on the Illumina HiSeq System. The authors' pipeline ran thus. A later analysis counted approximately 84 million unique TCR beta chains across the 666 repertoires, and around 9.9 million of these chains were shared by at least two donors. To remove PCR and sequencing errors, raw reads were error-corrected and collapsed into unique sequences using a nearest-neighbor algorithm that merged closely related sequences. To assign V, D and J gene segments, CDR3 sequences were aligned to IMGT reference sequences. Each retained sequence needed at least a six-nucleotide match to both a V gene segment and a J gene segment. Rearrangements were called productive when the CDR3 lacked stop codons and stayed in frame with V and J; all others were non-productive. Following IMGT convention, CDR3 was defined as the stretch from the second conserved V-encoded cysteine up to the conserved J-encoded phenylalanine. In an earlier analysis of 587 of the donors, sequences lacking an unambiguous match to a single V gene segment were excluded. In an earlier analysis of some 590 of the donors, a V segment was called functional when productive rearrangements were above 56.7%, and segregating when the standard deviation between donors exceeded 5%. A statistical classification framework was built to diagnose cytomegalovirus status from the catalog of TCR beta chain sequences. A later analysis assigned V and J genes by comparing TCR nucleotide sequences with IMGT/GENE-DB human TR gene sequences. Using the TCRdist pipeline, a later analysis assigned CDR3 sequences along with most-parsimonious VDJ recombination scenarios. In a later analysis, each TCR beta chain was defined by its CDR3 amino acid sequence together with its V-gene family, and reads lacking a unique V-gene family were excluded. As a way to deal with suspected cross-contamination and a sequencing artifact, a later analysis dropped under 600 nucleotide sequences that were highly shared and had low generation probability. A later analysis calculated a clonal expansion index for each public chain from normalized within-repertoire ranks of inferred template counts. In a later analysis, generation probabilities were computed using a VDJ recombination model fitted to out-of-frame rearrangements, and the results were checked against IGoR. In a later analysis, hypergeometric tests were used to score TCR-TCR, TCR-HLA and TCR-CMV co-occurrence, with a repertoire-size bias correction applied to TCR pairs. In a later analysis, false discovery rates were estimated by permuting HLA or CMV assignments 20 times. In a later analysis, co-occurring TCRs were grouped using DBSCAN, with TCRdist sequence similarity added in when clustering inside HLA-allele-positive subsets. Co-occurrence clustering excluded repertoires with fewer than 30,000 or more than 120,000 public chains, plus five with anomalous nucleotide sharing. Entries here come from immuneACCESS through TCRdb and include only in-frame sequences with V and J called. Some clones fail to appear in such tables; in the studies checked, an unresolved V gene covers under half of the shortfall, and the cause of the remainder is unknown. Clone size and the V and J calls come from that table; the DNA yielded D and trimming. The sample has a few hundred thousand clones on record, roughly 75% of them singletons. Less than 2% of the sample belongs to the ten largest clones.

Sequences were obtained from PBMCs. The receptor chain draws on TRBV4-3 and TRBJ1-2; TRBD1 is a possible D gene, resting on 5 matching bases. This sequence originates from a woman aged 30 to 39 in good health and CMV-seronegative. At the DNA level, the sequence is TGCGCCAGCAGCCCCTCCGACAGTACCTACTATGGCTACACCTTC. It encodes CASSPSDSTYYGYTF.